This T cell receptor (beta chain) stems from a study of Graves' ophthalmopathy and Graves' hyperthyroidism (dated by TCRdb to 2016 to 2018). For the study in its entirety: Peripheral blood was collected at initial diagnosis, before any treatment. TCR beta repertoire signatures were used to distinguish Graves' ophthalmopathy from Graves' hyperthyroidism and to predict progression to ophthalmopathy. In total, 135 blood samples were TCR-sequenced: 43 ophthalmopathy, some 72 hyperthyroidism and some 17 hyperthyroidism-to-ophthalmopathy patients. To explore V-J signatures that distinguish ophthalmopathy from hyperthyroidism, a discovery set of around 100 patients was enrolled, made up of some 41 with ophthalmopathy and some 56 with stable hyperthyroidism. For independent validation, a separate cohort was made up of roughly 19 hyperthyroidism patients plus 17 patients who later progressed from hyperthyroidism to ophthalmopathy. In more than five hyperthyroidism patients, T-cell repertoires of thyroid tissue and blood were compared. Following sampling, methimazole starting at 30 mg daily was administered to hyperthyroidism patients, and high-dose intravenous methylprednisolone was administered to ophthalmopathy patients. The 100 discovery patients were randomly split 7:3 into training and test sets.

Overall study outcomes, separate from this receptor: In cross-validation, the 13-signature model distinguished ophthalmopathy from stable hyperthyroidism with less than 90% sensitivity and 81.08% specificity, while in the test set the corresponding values were about 79% and 69%. In validation, the model predicted ophthalmopathy progression with more than 55% sensitivity and roughly 72% specificity; 12 predicted patients were CT-confirmed with GO in a median of approximately six months. No statistical method was used to predetermine the sample size, and group allocation was not hidden from the investigators. Among expanded thyroid clonotypes with frequency above 0.001, most also showed up in blood, which suggests that blood repertoires may reflect the thyroid immune response.

As for this clonotype: Which antigen it targets is not known. The record has no base qualities; no much larger clone is one base away.

For repertoire sequencing, TCR beta CDR3 regions were amplified from RNA transcripts. HTBI primers and the Qiagen OneStep RT-PCR kit were used in a first-round RT-PCR, which was followed by a second-round multiplex PCR, size selection and purification. Libraries were sequenced paired-end with 100 bp reads on an Illumina HiSeq2000. Turning to the authors' computational methods: SOAPnuke was used for read processing, and reads with adapters, uncalled bases, a mean Phred below 15, or no exact constant-primer or identifier match were discarded. COPE v1.2.5 was used to merge the high-quality paired reads. Each unique nucleotide sequence was treated as a clonotype, and MiTCR v1.1 was used to align the clonotypes to the IMGT TRB V, D and J references. Only V-J combinations with frequency above 0.0001 were analysed, covering over 98% of repertoires. A TCR clonal expansion and chaos score per V-J combination was defined as the ratio of F50 clonal expansion to chaos observed in the TCRdist matrix. Features were reduced by Welch's t-statistics and random forest to approximately 13 V-J combinations, which fed a naive Bayes classifier. The similarity between thyroid and blood repertoires was quantified using the Morisita-Horn index. The public reads were reprocessed in TCRdb via fastp at Q25 and MiXCR, keeping in-frame beta chains. When rows share a CDR3 protein, they turn into one entry using the most common DNA and genes. TCRdb's processing, not the authors', yielded these V and J calls. Recorded for this sample are nearly 400,000 distinct CDR3 sequences; 15% to 20% of them occurred a single time. The top ten clones comprise roughly 1.5% of the sample.

Ophthalmopathy patients had moderately to severely active disease, Clinical Activity Score of at least 3, NOSPECS grade of at least 4, and disease duration under 3 months. Patients with other autoimmune diseases, uncontrolled infections, pregnancy or lactation were excluded. Clinical symptoms, serum thyroxine, TRAb, thyroid ultrasound and orbital computed tomography formed the basis of the diagnosis. Using Ficoll-Paque density gradient centrifugation, PBMCs were isolated from 9.5 to 10 ml of fresh peripheral blood. Trizol reagent was used to extract the total RNA, and its quality was then checked on an Agilent 2100 Bioanalyzer. The sequenced material came from peripheral blood. This clonotype was obtained from a woman aged 18-35 years with Graves' ophthalmopathy. Donor details come from another sample of the same person, matched by shared clones.

The CDR3 region has the sequence CASSVGGGQVNTEAFF. Read as DNA, the sequence is TGTGCCAGCAGCGTAGGGGGGGGTCAGGTAAACACTGAAGCTTTCTTT. Rearrangement joined TRBV9 to TRBJ1-1; the D gene is possibly TRBD1, with 5 bases matching. Between the V and J ends, shortened by 0 bases and 2 bases respectively, the junction contains 14 bases. The germline V gene encodes CDR1 SGDLS and CDR2 YYNGEE. The CDR3 measures 16 amino acids from cysteine to phenylalanine. The only DNA kept is the CDR3, 48 bases in frame from the first base.